The entry that follows covers one T cell receptor beta chain sequence. The antigen is unknown. Other DNA sequences of this sample code for an identical CDR3. Measured with immunoSEQ multiplex PCR; TCRdb has only the in-frame clones, and not every one. The sample has 2 million to 2.5 million clones, approximately 95% seen once. This entry comes from a study of shared clonotypes between healthy human individuals. Study outcomes and limitations: Only a few donors were included, so the genetic and exposure-history diversity represented was limited. It was observed that about 5% of naive CD4 clonotypes were shared across several donors. Relative to their counterparts shared across all four donors, non-shared clonotypes exhibited diminished generation probabilities.

The CDR3 is made up of 12 amino acids. The ends were cut back, 4 bases at V and 1 base at J, with 8 bases in the middle. Looked up from germline, CDR1 is SQVTM and CDR2 is ANQGSEA. This TCR was recovered from a man younger than 35 in good health. Some clones in this sample may be carry-over from other donors' samples. The chain couples TRBV29-1 to TRBJ2-7; D is unresolved. Sequencing input: naive CD4+ T cells from PBMCs. Subset indicated: CD45RA+ positively selected. CDR3 amino acids: CSVGLTSYEQYF. CDR3 in DNA: TGCAGCGTTGGGCTAACATCCTACGAGCAGTACTTC.